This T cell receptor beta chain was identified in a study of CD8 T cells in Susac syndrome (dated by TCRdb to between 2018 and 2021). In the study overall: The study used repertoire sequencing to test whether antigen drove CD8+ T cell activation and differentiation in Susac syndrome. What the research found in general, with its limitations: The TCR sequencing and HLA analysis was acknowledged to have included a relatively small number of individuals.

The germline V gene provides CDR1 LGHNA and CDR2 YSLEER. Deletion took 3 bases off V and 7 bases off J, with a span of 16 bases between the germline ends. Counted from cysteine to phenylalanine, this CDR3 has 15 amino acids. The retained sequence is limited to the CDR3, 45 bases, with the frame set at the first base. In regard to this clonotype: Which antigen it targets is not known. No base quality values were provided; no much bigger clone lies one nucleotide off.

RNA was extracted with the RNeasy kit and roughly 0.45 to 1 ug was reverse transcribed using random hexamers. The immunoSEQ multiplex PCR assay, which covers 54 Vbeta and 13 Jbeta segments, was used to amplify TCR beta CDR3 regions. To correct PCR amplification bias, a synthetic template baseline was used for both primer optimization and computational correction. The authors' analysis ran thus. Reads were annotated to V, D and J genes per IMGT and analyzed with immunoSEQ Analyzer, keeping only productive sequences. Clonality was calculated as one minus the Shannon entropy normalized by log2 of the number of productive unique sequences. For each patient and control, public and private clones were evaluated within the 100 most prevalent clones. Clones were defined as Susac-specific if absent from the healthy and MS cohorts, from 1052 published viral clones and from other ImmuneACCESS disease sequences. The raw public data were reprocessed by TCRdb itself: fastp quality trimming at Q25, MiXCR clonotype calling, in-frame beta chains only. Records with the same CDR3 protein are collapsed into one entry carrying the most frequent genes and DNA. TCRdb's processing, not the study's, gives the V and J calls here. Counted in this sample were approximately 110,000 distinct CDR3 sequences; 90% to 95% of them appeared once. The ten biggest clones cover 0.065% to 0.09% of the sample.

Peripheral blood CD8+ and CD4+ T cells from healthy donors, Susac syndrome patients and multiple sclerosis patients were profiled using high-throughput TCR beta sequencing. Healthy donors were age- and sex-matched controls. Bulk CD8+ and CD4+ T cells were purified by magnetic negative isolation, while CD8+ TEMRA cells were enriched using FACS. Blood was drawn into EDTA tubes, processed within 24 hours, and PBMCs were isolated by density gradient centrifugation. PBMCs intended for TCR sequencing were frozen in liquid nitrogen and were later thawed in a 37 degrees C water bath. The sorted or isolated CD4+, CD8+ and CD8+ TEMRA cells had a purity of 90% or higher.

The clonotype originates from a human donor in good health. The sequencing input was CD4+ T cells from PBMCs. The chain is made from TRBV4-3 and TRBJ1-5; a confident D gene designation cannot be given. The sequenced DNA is TGCGCCAGCAGCCAGGTTCGGGGATTGGGACAGCCCCAGCATTTT. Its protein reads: CASSQVRGLGQPQHF.